This TCR beta chain is drawn from a study of T cells in Graves' hyperthyroidism and ophthalmopathy. Turning to the study itself: Peripheral blood collection took place at initial diagnosis, before any treatment. General study results and limits: Blood also contained most expanded thyroid clonotypes above 0.001.

Concerning this clonotype itself: Its target is not known.

A NOSPECS grade of at least 4, a Clinical Activity Score of at least 3 and duration under 3 months were recorded in ophthalmopathy patients. The CDR3 is made up of 15 amino acids. Germline V gene sequence: CDR1 MNHEY, CDR2 SVGEGT. The V end was cut by 7 bases, the J end by 0 bases, with 13 bases between. Amplified regions were TCR beta CDR3 sequences from RNA transcripts. HTBI primers drove first-round RT-PCR of the TCR CDR3. TCRdb reanalysed the multiplex PCR reads using MiXCR and keeps one entry per CDR3 protein. Of approximately 600,000 distinct CDR3 sequences in the sample, less than 25% are singletons; the top ten hold more than 30%.

The rearrangement uses TRBV6-2 or TRBV6-3 and TRBJ1-5; D possibly corresponds to TRBD1 (6 bases). This sequence was found in a man under 40 with Graves' ophthalmopathy. The specimen was blood. The CDR3 sequence is CASIDRLYSNQPQHF. DNA of the CDR3: TGTGCCAGCATCGACAGGTTATATAGCAATCAGCCCCAGCATTTT.